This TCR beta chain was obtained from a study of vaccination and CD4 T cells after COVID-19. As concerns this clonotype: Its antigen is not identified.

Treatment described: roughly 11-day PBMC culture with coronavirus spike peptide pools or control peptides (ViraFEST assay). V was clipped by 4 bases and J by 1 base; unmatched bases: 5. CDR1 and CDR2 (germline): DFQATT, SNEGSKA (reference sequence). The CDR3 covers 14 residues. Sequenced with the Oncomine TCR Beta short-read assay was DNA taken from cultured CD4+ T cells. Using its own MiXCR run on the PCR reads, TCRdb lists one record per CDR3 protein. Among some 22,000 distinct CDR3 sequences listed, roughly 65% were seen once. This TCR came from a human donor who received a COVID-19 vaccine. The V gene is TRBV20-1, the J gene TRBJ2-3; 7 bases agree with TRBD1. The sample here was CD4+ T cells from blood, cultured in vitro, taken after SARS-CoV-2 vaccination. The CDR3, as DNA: TGCAGTGCTAAGAGACAGGGCGGCACAGATACGCAGTATTTT. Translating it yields CSAKRQGGTDTQYF.